The TCR beta chain described here comes from a study of control samples from healthy donors and cancer patients. Some clones are missing from TCRdb's copy, which holds only in-frame ones; the method was immunoSEQ multiplex PCR. The data show some 140,000 clones, with 92% seen just once and approximately 11% held by the top ten. The CDR3 extends over 16 amino acids. The junction had 6 bases not matched to a gene; V was cut back by 4 bases and J by 1 base. CDR1 and CDR2 (germline): SGHNT, YYREEE (reference sequence). The chain employs TRBV5-4 and TRBJ2-5, with TRBD2 identical over 11 bases. This receptor was identified in a man between 25 and 39 years old in good health. The source material was blood. The CDR3 DNA sequence: TGTGCCAGCAGCCGGACCGGGACTAGCGGCCAAGAGACCCAGTACTTC. It encodes CASSRTGTSGQETQYF.